Presented here are 2 T cell receptor beta chains from one specimen sequenced in a study of CD8 T cells in Susac syndrome. Reverse transcription of roughly 0.5 to 1 ug RNA was carried out with random hexamers. TCRdb passed the immunoSEQ multiplex PCR reads through MiXCR, listing each CDR3 protein once. The sample comprises about 190,000 distinct CDR3 sequences, 85% to 95% of which are singletons, and approximately 0.094% rests with the top ten. The specimen was CD4+ T cells from PBMCs. Receptors originate from a human donor in good health.

This rearrangement joins TRBV3-1 to TRBJ2-5, with D perhaps matching TRBD2 (5 bases). V was pared by 5 bases and J by 5 bases, with 9 bases between. This CDR3 spans 12 amino acids. Germline-derived CDR1 and CDR2 are LGHDT and YNNKEL (reference sequence). In DNA, the CDR3 is TGTGCCAGCAGCAGCGGCCGTGAGACCCAGTACTTC. It yields the protein CASSSGRETQYF.

The genes are TRBV30 and TRBJ2-2; D gene uncertain. The CDR3 contains 14 residues. Germline assignment: CDR1 GTSNPN and CDR2 SVGIG (reference sequence). V was clipped by 1 base and J by 1 base, with 7 bases between them. The CDR3 nucleotides are TGTGCCTGGAGTGCACAGAGGAACACCGGGGAGCTGTTTTTT. Translating gives CAWSAQRNTGELFF.